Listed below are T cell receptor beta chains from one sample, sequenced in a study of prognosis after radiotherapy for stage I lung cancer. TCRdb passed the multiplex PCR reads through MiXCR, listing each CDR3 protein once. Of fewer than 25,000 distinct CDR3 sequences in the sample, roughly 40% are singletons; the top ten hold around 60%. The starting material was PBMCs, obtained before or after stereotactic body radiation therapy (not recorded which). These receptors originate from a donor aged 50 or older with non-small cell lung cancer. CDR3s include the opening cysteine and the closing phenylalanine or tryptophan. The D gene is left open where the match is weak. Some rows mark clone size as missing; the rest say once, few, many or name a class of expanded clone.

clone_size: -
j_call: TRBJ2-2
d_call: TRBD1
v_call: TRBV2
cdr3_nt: TGTGCCAGCAGGATGACAGGGGGTTTCACCGGGGAGCTGTTTTTT
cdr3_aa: CASRMTGGFTGELFF

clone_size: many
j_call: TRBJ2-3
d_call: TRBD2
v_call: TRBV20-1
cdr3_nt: TGCAGTGCTAGGGGGACTAGCGGGGCCACAGATACGCAGTATTTT
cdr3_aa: CSARGTSGATDTQYF

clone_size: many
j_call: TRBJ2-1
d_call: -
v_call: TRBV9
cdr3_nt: TGTGCCAGCAGCGTCCGAGGGGGGGGCCCCAATGAGCAGTTCTTC
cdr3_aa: CASSVRGGGPNEQFF

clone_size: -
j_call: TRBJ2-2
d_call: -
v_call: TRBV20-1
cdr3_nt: TGCAGTGCTAGAGATAGCACCGGGAACACCTGTGAGCTGTTTTTT
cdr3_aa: CSARDSTGNTCELFF

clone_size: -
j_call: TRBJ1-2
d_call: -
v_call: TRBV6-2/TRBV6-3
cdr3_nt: TGTGCAAACAGTTACTCGGGCCATGGCTACACCTTC
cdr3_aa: CANSYSGHGYTF

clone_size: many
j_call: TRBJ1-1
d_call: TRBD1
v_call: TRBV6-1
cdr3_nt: TGTGCCACCCTCAGGGGGGACACTGAAGCTTTCTTT
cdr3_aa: CATLRGDTEAFF

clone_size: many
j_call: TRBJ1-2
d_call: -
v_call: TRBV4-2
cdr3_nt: TGTGCCAGCAGCCAAGTCGACGGCAGCTATGGCTACACCTTC
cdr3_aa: CASSQVDGSYGYTF

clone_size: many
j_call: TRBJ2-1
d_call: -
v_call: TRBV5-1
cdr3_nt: TGCGCCAGCAGCTCCGGGACTCCCTCCTACAATGAGCAGCTCTTC
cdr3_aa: CASSSGTPSYNEQLF

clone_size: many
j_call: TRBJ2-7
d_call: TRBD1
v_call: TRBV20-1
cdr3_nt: TGCAGTGCTAGTAGGGACAGGGGCTCCTACGAGCAGTACTTC
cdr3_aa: CSASRDRGSYEQYF

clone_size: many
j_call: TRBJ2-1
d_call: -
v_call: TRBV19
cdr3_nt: TGTGCCAGTAGTAGGACAGCCCGGAGCTCCTACAATGAGCAGTTCTTC
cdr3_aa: CASSRTARSSYNEQFF

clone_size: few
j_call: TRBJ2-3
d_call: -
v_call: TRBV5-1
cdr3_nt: TGCGCCAGCAGCTCCGGACTGATATCAACAGATACGCAGTATTTT
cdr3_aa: CASSSGLISTDTQYF

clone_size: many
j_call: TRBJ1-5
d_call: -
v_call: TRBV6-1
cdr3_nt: TGTGCCAGCAGACACACAGACCAGCCCCAGCATTTT
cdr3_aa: CASRHTDQPQHF

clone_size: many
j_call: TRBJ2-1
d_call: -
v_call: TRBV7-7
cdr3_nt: TGTGCCAGCAGCTTAGGGCTTTACAATGAGCAGTTCTTC
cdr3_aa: CASSLGLYNEQFF

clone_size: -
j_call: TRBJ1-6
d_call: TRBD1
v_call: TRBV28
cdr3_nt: TGTGCCAGCATCCGGATTGACAGGGGAAATTCACCCCTCCACTTT
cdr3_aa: CASIRIDRGNSPLHF

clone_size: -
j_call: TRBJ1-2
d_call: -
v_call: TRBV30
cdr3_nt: TGTGCCTTTGGTCGGGGCGGGTTCTATGGCTACACCTTC
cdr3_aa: CAFGRGGFYGYTF

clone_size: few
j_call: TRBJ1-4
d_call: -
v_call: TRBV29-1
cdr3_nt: TGCAGCGTTGAAAAGGGGGGGGATGAAAAACTGTTTTTT
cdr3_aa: CSVEKGGDEKLFF

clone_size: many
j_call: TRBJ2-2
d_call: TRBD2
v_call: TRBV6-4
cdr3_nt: TGTGCCAGCAGGCGAGCGGGGCGCGGAGGGGAGCTGTTTTTT
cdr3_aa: CASRRAGRGGELFF

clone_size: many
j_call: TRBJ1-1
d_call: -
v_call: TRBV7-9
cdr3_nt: TGTGCCAGCAGCCCCCGTGGGGGTCCTGAAGCTTTCTTT
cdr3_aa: CASSPRGGPEAFF

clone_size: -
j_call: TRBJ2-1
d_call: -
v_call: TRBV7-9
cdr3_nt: TGTGCCAGCAGCTCCAGGAAGCTCTTC
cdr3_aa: CASSSRKLF

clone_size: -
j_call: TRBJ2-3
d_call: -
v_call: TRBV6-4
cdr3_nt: TGTGCCAGCAGTGACTCTAGGGGCGGAACAGATACGCAGTATTTT
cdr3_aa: CASSDSRGGTDTQYF